This T cell receptor (beta chain) was retrieved from a study of human T cells and chemical hapten exposure (dated by TCRdb to the early 2020s). General notes on the study: For sensitization, 2% DPC in acetone was applied to an approximately 2 cm by approximately 2 cm area of upper inner arm skin. Patients additionally received weekly therapeutic DPC doses to the scalp throughout the roughly 25-week study period. Patch testing was done on the upper back using Finn chambers containing 0.01% DPC, and results were scored after 6 days according to International Contact Dermatitis Research Group standards. Alopecia areata with under or over 50% scalp involvement, alopecia totalis and alopecia universalis were represented in the patient cohort, which was mostly female. The libraries were sequenced as a pool, and the TCR yield per sample differed mostly because of small variations in library volumes within the pool. This study followed changes in the peripheral blood TCR repertoire in vivo during primary and secondary sensitization of alopecia patients to the hapten diphenylcyclopropenone (DPC). Blood samples were taken from patients before sensitization (week 0) and at 2, 6 and about 24 weeks after DPC sensitization. Twenty-nine alopecia patients provided blood for TCR sequencing at one to four time points (pre-sensitization, 2, 6 and 24 weeks). The paper's findings and limits, for the study overall: The number of TCRs above 1 in 1000 frequency did not change with DPC sensitization; there was no evidence of global repertoire structure alterations. After repeated subsampling, the strength of the expansion versus patch-test correlation and the threshold at which it became significant changed. Expanded TCRs formed significantly more large CDR3 similarity clusters than pre-sensitization or healthy control sets, consistent with antigen-driven responses. Patch test score was positively correlated with the number of PT1 expanded TCRs, with significance at thresholds 8, 16 and 32 but not at 4. Because every patient had alopecia, a presumed autoimmune disease, the patients' immune response might differ from that of healthy individuals.

Library construction relied on RACE. Sequencing relied on a NextSeq 500. During library preparation, unique molecular identifiers were attached to individual cDNA molecules so that TCRs could be counted in a quantitative, reproducible way. From each blood RNA sample, both TCR alpha and TCR beta chains were sequenced. Under the source paper's analysis protocol: A median of roughly 99,000 TCRs per sample was observed, with a range of about 20,000 to 690,600. The Decombinator software suite was used to annotate V, J and CDR3 in the TCR reads. For PS versus PT1 abundance plots, all samples were subsampled to the same number of TCRs (28,000). Expanded TCRs were defined as absent before sensitization and observed at least eight times at the 2-week time point. Using fastp trimming at Q25 and MiXCR clonotype assembly, TCRdb reanalyzed the public sequencing data and kept in-frame beta chains. Identical CDR3 proteins give one entry, which carries the most common genes and DNA. The V and J calls were not made by the authors but by TCRdb's processing. Across this sample there are under 400,000 distinct CDR3 sequences, with approximately 5% seen only once. 2% to 3% of the sample goes to the ten largest clones.

Via the germline V gene, CDR1 is SGHVS and CDR2 FQNEAQ. CDR3 length: 12 amino acids, cysteine to phenylalanine. The read is trimmed to its CDR3 DNA, 36 bases read in frame from base 1. At the junction V is shortened by 5 bases and J by 4 bases, with 8 bases in between. This clonotype was counted only a few times. It lacks a known antigen. No base quality values were provided; no much bigger clone lies one nucleotide off. Read against the paper, the sample's time point label means: pre-sensitization, week 0. The treatment or condition label corresponds to: therapeutic diphenylcyclopropenone sensitization with weekly scalp DPC. At each patch-test visit, blood was drawn before the patch test was applied. Patients were considered eligible if aged 18 to 70, diagnosed with alopecia and deemed suitable for DPC therapy, and patients were excluded if pregnant. Unfractionated whole blood was collected in Tempus Blood RNA tubes, and total RNA was extracted from that blood.

The specimen was whole blood, collected in connection with sensitization to the hapten diphenylcyclopropenone (DPC). The V gene is TRBV7-8 and the J gene is TRBJ1-2, and TRBD1 may be the D gene, going by 5 matching bases. This receptor was identified in a woman between 50 and 59 years old with alopecia areata. Some clones in this sample may be carry-over from other donors' samples. CDR3 region: CASSGGGYGYTF. The nucleotide sequence reads as follows: TGTGCCAGCAGCGGGGGGGGCTATGGCTACACCTTC.